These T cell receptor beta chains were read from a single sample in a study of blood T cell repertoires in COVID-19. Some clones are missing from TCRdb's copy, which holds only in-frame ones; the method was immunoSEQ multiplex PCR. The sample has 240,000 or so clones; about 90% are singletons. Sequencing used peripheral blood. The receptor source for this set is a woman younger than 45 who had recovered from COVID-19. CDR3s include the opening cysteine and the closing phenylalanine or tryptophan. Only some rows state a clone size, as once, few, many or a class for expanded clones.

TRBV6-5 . CASVGGGNTEAFF
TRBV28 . CASRAQSSGGDGYTF
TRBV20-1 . CSASPGGAVDF
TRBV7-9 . CASSSWTVPEETQYF
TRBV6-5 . CASSYNWGVRTDTQYF
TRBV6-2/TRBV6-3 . CASSYPPSEQYF
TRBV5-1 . CASSEKGDGFTDTQYF
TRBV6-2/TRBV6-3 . CASSRGGTYYNEQFF
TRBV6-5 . CASSYGGGSETQYF
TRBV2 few CASSEALENSPLHF
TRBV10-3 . CAISESSGGARRPYEQYF
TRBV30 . CAWSTGGPIRLF
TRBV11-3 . CASSSYSSGGIDNEQFF
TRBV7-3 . CASSLAGNTEAFF
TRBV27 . CASSQTRDTQYF
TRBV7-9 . CASSLPPGEEGTEAFF
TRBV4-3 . CASSQDQGPATNEKLFF
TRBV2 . CASRPQRGGGFSPLHF
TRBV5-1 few CASSEDTNTEAFF
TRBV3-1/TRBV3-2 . CASSLGTRTSTDTQYF
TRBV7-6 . CANPKAGGVRTDTQYF
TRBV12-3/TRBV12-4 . CASSSLGQPQHF
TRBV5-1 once CASSLGPGVRETQYF
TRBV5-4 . CASSLAEGGPWETQYF
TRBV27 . CASRTESYEQYF
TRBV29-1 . CSVEEGAGARRYF
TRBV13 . CASTGTGYNEQFF
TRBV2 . CASQGGTGSPLVYGYTF
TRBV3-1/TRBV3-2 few CASSPGTVYEQYF
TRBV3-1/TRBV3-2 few CASSQNFQTGEDGYTF
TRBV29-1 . CSARGKPQETQYF
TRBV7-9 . CASSSGGSFSGNTIYF
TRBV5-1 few CASRYTGVVSNNEQFF
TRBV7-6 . CASQRLAGDEQYF
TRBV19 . CASSIDAWQNYGYTF
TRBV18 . CASSPNRASSYNEQFF
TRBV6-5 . CASSYGTGDNSPLHF
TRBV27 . CASRRLADSRDEQFF
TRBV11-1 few CASSLMRGAGRDTQYF
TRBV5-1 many CASSAAGQVVGEQYF
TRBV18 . CASSPVQGANGNYGYTF
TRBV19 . CASTPWTGGDQPQHF